The 15 T cell receptor beta chains below were found in one sample sequenced in a study of blood T cell repertoires in COVID-19. The data were produced by immunoSEQ multiplex PCR, yet TCRdb's version contains in-frame clones alone and is incomplete. Of about 120,000 clones listed, roughly 79% are singletons. What was sequenced was peripheral blood. The receptors originated from a human donor in a cohort sampled during active COVID-19.

The chain combines TRBV27 with TRBJ2-5; TRBD2 aligns across 7 bases. The junction had 11 bases not matched to a gene; V was cut back by 2 bases and J by 5 bases. The CDR3 sequence is 16 residues long. Germline values: CDR1 MNHEY, CDR2 SMNVEV (reference sequence). The CDR3 is CASSLRRGSREETQYF. In DNA form, the CDR3 reads TGTGCCAGCAGTTTAAGACGCGGGAGTAGGGAGGAGACCCAGTACTTC.

The chain has TRBV29-1 and TRBJ2-1; D is possibly TRBD2 (7 bases). The germline V gene has CDR1 SQVTM and CDR2 ANQGSEA. This CDR3 comprises 14 residues. The V gene lost 7 bases and the J gene lost 9 bases, with 22 bases spanning the gap. DNA of the CDR3: TGCAGCGCCGGGGGGCAGGGGTTAAGGGGTGAGCAGTTCTTC. Encoded protein: CSAGGQGLRGEQFF.

This chain links TRBV30 with TRBJ2-7, with 8 positions matching TRBD1. This CDR3 is built from 15 residues. The germline CDR1 and CDR2 sequences are GTSNPN and SVGIG (reference sequence). V was pared by 5 bases and J by 4 bases, with 13 bases of the junction left unmatched. CDR3: CAWALPTGDWYEQYF. CDR3 sequence (DNA): TGTGCCTGGGCCCTGCCGACAGGGGATTGGTACGAGCAGTACTTC.

This clone was detected once. The CDR3 carries no conserved terminal phenylalanine or tryptophan, so it likely arises from a read error. The DNA is omitted, as the CDR3 cannot be located on it reliably, and the CDR3 follows TCRdb's listing. The gene calls are TRBV20-1 and TRBJ1-2; TRBD1, the table's D call, lacks a check against the DNA. The CDR3 is 10 amino acids long, termini counted. The germline CDR1 and CDR2 sequences are DFQATT and SNEGSKA (reference sequence). The CDR3 sequence: CSARGQGLGL.

The chain recombines TRBV5-6 with TRBJ2-7; weak D call: TRBD1 (6 bases). The CDR3 loop spans 14 amino acids. The germline gives CDR1 SGHDT, CDR2 YYEEEE. The V end was cut by 4 bases, the J end by 6 bases, with 17 bases between. The CDR3 here is CASSLGAGSVEQYF. In DNA form, the CDR3 reads TGTGCCAGCAGCCTGGGGGCAGGGTCAGTCGAGCAGTACTTC.

The chain uses TRBV11-2 and TRBJ2-7; TRBD2 matches at 9 bases. Germline lookup yields CDR1 SGHAT and CDR2 FQNNGV. This CDR3 spans 14 amino acids. V dropped 8 bases and J dropped 5; count of bases not matched to a gene: 10. CDR3: CASGDSGSPHEQYF. In DNA, the CDR3 is TGTGCCAGCGGCGATAGCGGGAGTCCCCACGAGCAGTACTTC.

This sequence joins TRBV20-1 and TRBJ1-6; 7 bases are a match to TRBD1. This CDR3 has 16 amino acids. The V segment lost 6 bases and the J segment 6 bases; nucleotides outside the gene matches: 14. In germline, CDR1 is DFQATT, CDR2 SNEGSKA (reference sequence). The CDR3 DNA sequence: TGCAGTGCCAGTAACAGGGGCCAAAACCGTAATTCACCCCTCCACTTT. It codes for CSASNRGQNRNSPLHF.

This clone was observed once. The rearrangement joins TRBV7-8 to TRBJ2-7, with TRBD1 matching 7 bases. Trimming cost V 4 bases and J 0 bases; bases outside gene matches: 9. Per the germline V gene, CDR1 is SGHVS and CDR2 is FQNEAQ. CDR3 size: 16 residues. The CDR3: CASSSTPGQSSYEQYF. The CDR3, as DNA: TGTGCCAGCAGCTCGACTCCGGGACAGAGCTCCTACGAGCAGTACTTC.

The V gene is TRBV29-1, the J gene TRBJ1-2; D ambiguous. The CDR3 has 13 amino acids. Trimming left V 6 bases short and J 0 bases short, with 11 bases between. CDR1 is SQVTM, CDR2 ANQGSEA, per germline. CDR3 sequence reads: CSVHRGTNYGYTF. CDR3 bases: TGCAGCGTGCATCGAGGAACTAACTATGGCTACACCTTC. Using reference TRBV29-1 and TRBJ1-2 for the parts outside the CDR3, the full variable domain is SAVISQKPSRDICQRGTSLTIQCQVDSQVTMMFWYRQQPGQSLTLIATANQGSEATYESGFVIDKFPISRPNLTFSTLTVSNMSPEDSSIYLCSVHRGTNYGYTFGSGTRLTVV.

This clone has just one count. V is TRBV19 and J is TRBJ2-7, with 13 bases that match TRBD2. Losses at the gene ends were 5 bases for V and 5 bases for J; bases not matched to a gene: 6. This CDR3 comprises 15 residues. Germline CDR1 reads LNHDA; CDR2 reads SQIVND (reference sequence). The CDR3 DNA sequence: TGTGCCAGTAGTGCCAGGACTAGCGGGAGCCACGAGCAGTACTTC. This translates into CASSARTSGSHEQYF.

The chain carries TRBV6-1 and TRBJ2-4, with 7 bases identical to TRBD1. J lost 6 bases, V lost 1 base, and 6 bases had no gene match. CDR1 and CDR2 (germline): MNHNS, SASEGT. CDR3 length: 15 amino acids. The CDR3 DNA reads as TGTGCCAGCAGTGAAGTAGGGGGCGCGTTAAACATTCAGTACTTC. Its translation is CASSEVGGALNIQYF.

The gene calls are TRBV27 and TRBJ1-3; D uncertain. V gave up 2 bases and J gave up 4 bases, with 9 bases separating them. The CDR3 runs to 14 residues. CDR1 MNHEY and CDR2 SMNVEV come from the germline V gene (reference sequence). The DNA of the CDR3 is TGTGCCAGCAGTTTAGTGGGAGGCGGAAACACCATATATTTT. The encoded protein is CASSLVGGGNTIYF.

The chain carries TRBV14 and TRBJ2-3; tentative D call: TRBD2 (6 bases). The V end lost 4 bases, the J end lost 9 bases, and 14 bases lay between the germline ends. CDR3 length: 13 residues. In germline, CDR1 is SGHDN, CDR2 FVKESK. The CDR3 here is CASSPKNGGTQYF. The CDR3 region has the DNA TGTGCCAGCAGCCCGAAGAATGGGGGGACGCAGTATTTT.

CDR3 loop: CASRYDERIYEQYF. The CDR3 DNA is TGTGCCAGCAGGTACGATGAGCGGATTTACGAGCAGTACTTC. The chain has TRBV6-6 and TRBJ2-7; TRBD2 is a possible D gene (5 bases). Trimming cost V 6 bases and J 4 bases, with 16 bases left between them. CDR1 and CDR2 from the germline V gene are MNHNY and SVGAGI (reference sequence). The CDR3 is made up of 14 amino acids.

This clone was seen a handful of times. The chain carries TRBV7-9 and TRBJ2-7; D uncertain. The V and J ends lost 1 base and 10 bases respectively, with 11 bases between them. This CDR3 contains 12 residues. CDR1 is SEHNR and CDR2 is FQNEAQ in the germline V gene (reference sequence). CDR3 in amino acids: CASSLGPERQYF. The CDR3 nucleotides read TGTGCCAGCAGCTTAGGCCCTGAGCGTCAGTACTTC. The complete variable domain, with remaining parts taken from reference TRBV7-9 and TRBJ2-7, reads DTGVSQNPRHKITKRGQNVTFRCDPISEHNRLYWYRQTLGQGPEFLTYFQNEAQLEKSRLLSDRFSAERPKGSFSTLEIQRTEQGDSAMYLCASSLGPERQYFGPGTRLTVT.